This T cell receptor (beta chain) was identified during a study of early T cells in non-severe SARS-CoV-2 infection. One entry per CDR3 protein results from TCRdb running MiXCR on the 5' RACE reads. Of approximately 83,000 distinct CDR3 sequences in the sample, over 11% are singletons; the top ten hold around 3%. This CDR3 spans 13 amino acids. After removal of 1 base from V and 6 bases from J, the junction contained 2 bases not matched to a gene. Germline CDR1 MNHEY, CDR2 SVGAGI. Only a few counts were recorded for this clonotype. V usage is TRBV6-5 and J usage is TRBJ2-7; TRBD1 matches 8 bases. The sample comprised whole blood. This clonotype was obtained from an adult who was a healthcare worker with PCR-confirmed SARS-CoV-2 infection or an uninfected control (not recorded which). CDR3 in amino acids: CASSYWTGTEQYF. The CDR3, as DNA: TGTGCCAGCAGTTACTGGACAGGGACCGAGCAGTACTTC.